One TCR beta chain is described in this entry. The target antigen is unknown. These data originate in a study of shared clonotypes between healthy human individuals. Background on the study: The plates for each donor numbered three CD4 naive, three CD4 memory, two CD8 naive and one CD8 memory.

Study-level points and caveats: A generally larger estimated richness was seen in naive subsets than in memory subsets. Clonotypes that were shared across a few donors made up about 5.1% of naive CD4 clonotypes.

Germline V gives CDR1 SGDLS, CDR2 YYNGEE. Germline trimming cut 6 bases from V and 5 bases from J; bases unmatched to any gene: 15. The length of the CDR3 is 16 residues. The method was immunoSEQ multiplex PCR; TCRdb's version includes in-frame clones alone and lacks a portion of them. The data hold about 710,000 clones, with more than 70% observed a single time. The chain is built from TRBV9 and TRBJ2-5, with 8 bases that match TRBD2. Sequenced: memory CD4+ T cells sorted from blood. Subset in this sample: CD45RA-negative fraction. The TCR comes from a young woman in good health. CDR3 sequence: CASTGDSGALAETQYF. The CDR3 DNA reads TGTGCCAGCACCGGGGATAGCGGGGCCCTGGCCGAGACCCAGTACTTC.